The clone carrying this TCR beta chain has just a few counts. No antigen is known for it. TCRalpha and TCRbeta libraries used 5'RACE with constant-segment primers and UMIs. TCRdb analysed the 5' RACE reads with MiXCR anew, one entry per CDR3 protein. The sample includes under 650,000 distinct CDR3 sequences, roughly 18% of them seen just once. This entry belongs to a study of T-cell memory formation after mild COVID-19. Study summary: There were largely donor-specific TCR clusters. Findings and caveats of the study: Pre-infection memory harbored some responding clones, suggesting cross-reactive memory joined. Contracting CD4+ clones lay largely in CM and EM, with CD8+ ones residing in EMRA.

The receptor was isolated from an adult woman who had mild COVID-19 (a few samples of this study predate the infection). Cell type and time point are not known. Sequenced: PBMCs or a T cell subset sorted from them (not recorded which).

The CDR3 protein is CASSLDGATGEQFF. In DNA, the CDR3 is TGCGCCAGCAGCTTGGACGGGGCGACGGGTGAGCAGTTCTTC. The V gene is TRBV5-1, the J gene TRBJ2-1, with D perhaps given as TRBD1 or TRBD2 (5 bases each). V lost 0 bases to trimming and J lost 9 bases, with 13 bases between them. The germline V gene has CDR1 SGHRS and CDR2 YFSETQ. There are 14 residues in the CDR3.